This TCR beta chain was identified during a study of persistence of HIV-infected CD4 T cells. The wider study: Donors were ART-treated; their CMV- and Gag-responding CD4+ T cells were isolated.

The sample holds a few counts of this clone. Its cognate antigen is unknown. With V trimmed by 3 bases and J by 5 bases, 3 bases remained unmatched. CDR1 is KGHSH, CDR2 LQKENI, per germline. The CDR3 is made up of 13 amino acids. This was the immunoSEQ version 4 assay in survey mode. The repertoire was sequenced with immunoSEQ multiplex PCR; TCRdb's copy has only in-frame clones and lacks some. The sample has approximately 31,000 clones, roughly 82% seen once. Stimulation used around 10 ug/mL lysate from CMV-infected fibroblasts. Memory cells lacking CD40L and CD69 with high CD45RO were sorted. Suppressive ART was started during chronic HIV-1 infection in these adults. For approximately 17 hours, CD8-depleted PBMCs received anti-CD28/CD49d costimulation, a CD40-blocking antibody and enfuvirtide.

The source material was CD4+ T cells sorted from PBMCs after approximately 19-hour stimulation, sampled from a patient who received antiretroviral therapy. The receptor's source is an adult woman with HIV who was CMV-seropositive. This chain joins TRBV18 and TRBJ1-1; 7 bases align to TRBD1. The CDR3 region is CASSPGQATEAFF. Written as DNA, the CDR3 is TGTGCCAGCTCACCCGGACAGGCTACTGAAGCTTTCTTT.